One sample yielded the 24 T cell receptor beta chains listed below, sequenced in a study of vaccination effects on CD4 cells after COVID-19. Generated by immunoSEQ multiplex PCR, the TCRdb table keeps only in-frame clones and is missing some. The sample yields 35,000 to 40,000 clones, about 60% seen once. These TCRs' antigens remain unknown. Expansion with viral peptide pools was applied to antigen-specific CD4+ T cells by the ViraFEST assay prior to sequencing. Upon completion of more than 9 days in culture, CD4+ T cells were isolated. Nucleocapsid antibodies were negative in the vaccine recipients, who had never had SARS-CoV-2 infection. Source: CD4+ T cells from PBMCs cultured with HCoV-OC43 spike peptides, taken before COVID-19 vaccination. Subset defined: HCoV-OC43 spike overlapping peptide pool stimulation. These receptors all come from a human donor who received a COVID-19 vaccine.

The V gene is TRBV10-3, the J gene TRBJ1-4, with D hard to call. CDR1 is ENHRY, CDR2 SYGVKD, per germline. The ends were cut back, 7 bases at V and 0 bases at J, with 9 bases in the middle. CDR3 length equals 14 residues. DNA for the CDR3: TGTGCCATCAAGGGCCCCACAACTAATGAAAAACTGTTTTTT. It encodes CAIKGPTTNEKLFF.

CDR3 in amino acids: CASSLGLAADTQYF. The CDR3 DNA reads as TGTGCCAGCAGCCTGGGACTAGCGGCAGATACGCAGTATTTT. The chain has TRBV6-5 and TRBJ2-3; 11 bases are shared with TRBD2. Germline loops: CDR1 MNHEY, CDR2 SVGAGI. The CDR3 is made up of 14 amino acids. V was clipped by 6 bases and J by 4 bases; unmatched bases: 3.

V gene TRBV5-6 combines with J gene TRBJ2-5; 7 bases are a match to TRBD2. J gave up 2 bases and V 3 bases, and 13 bases lay outside the gene matches. CDR3 length: 17 residues. Germline CDR1 is SGHDT and CDR2 is YYEEEE. The DNA for the CDR3 is TGTGCCAGCAGCTCCTTTTTGGGGGGGGGACCTCAAGAGACCCAGTACTTC. Translating it yields CASSSFLGGGPQETQYF.

V gene TRBV9 combines with J gene TRBJ1-1; D is ambiguous. CDR1 and CDR2 (germline): SGDLS, YYNGEE. The V gene lost 2 bases and the J gene lost 0 bases, with 8 bases spanning the gap. The CDR3 length is 14 residues. The CDR3 region is CASSVLGMNTEAFF. For the CDR3, the DNA is TGTGCCAGCAGCGTCCTGGGTATGAACACTGAAGCTTTCTTT.

The chain has TRBV19 and TRBJ2-7; 8 bases align to TRBD1. Germline assignment: CDR1 LNHDA and CDR2 SQIVND (reference sequence). V lost 4 bases and J lost 2; bases outside the gene matches: 4. The CDR3 extends over 14 amino acids. The CDR3 spells CASSRETGAYEQYF. For the CDR3, the DNA is TGTGCCAGTAGTAGAGAGACAGGGGCCTACGAGCAGTACTTC.

This sequence joins TRBV2 and TRBJ2-7; D remains unclear. CDR1 is SNHLY, CDR2 FYNNEI, per germline. The CDR3 sequence is 11 residues long. V was shortened by 6 bases and J by 10 bases, with 13 bases between the two germline ends. The CDR3 sequence is CASSLNQLQYF. As DNA, the CDR3 is TGTGCCAGCAGCTTAAATCAACTTCAGTACTTC.

This chain links TRBV7-6 with TRBJ2-3, with D hard to call. V was shortened by 0 bases and J by 3 bases, with 10 bases between the two germline ends. This CDR3 contains 15 residues. Germline lookup yields CDR1 SGHVS and CDR2 FNYEAQ. CDR3 sequence: CASSLAPGRTDTQYF. In DNA form, the CDR3 reads TGTGCCAGCAGCTTAGCCCCGGGCCGAACAGATACGCAGTATTTT.

For the CDR3, the DNA is TGTGCCAGCAGTTACCCAGGACTAGCGGGAGAAGAGACCCAGTACTTC. It specifies CASSYPGLAGEETQYF. The genes are TRBV6-5 and TRBJ2-5; 13 bases are a match to TRBD2. Germline V lookup: CDR1 MNHEY, CDR2 SVGAGI. V shed 2 bases and J 3 bases; nucleotides not matched to a gene: 3. CDR3 length equals 16 residues.

CDR3 amino acids: CASSPPGTGATNEKLFF. Here the CDR3 DNA reads TGTGCCAGTAGTCCCCCCGGGACAGGGGCAACTAATGAAAAACTGTTTTTT. The chain carries TRBV19 and TRBJ1-4, with TRBD1 matching 10 bases. There are 17 residues in the CDR3. V shed 5 bases and J 0 bases; nucleotides not matched to a gene: 6. Germline V lookup: CDR1 LNHDA, CDR2 SQIVND (reference sequence).

The V gene is TRBV6-6, the J gene TRBJ2-1; maybe TRBD2 (5 bases). The germline V and J ends were trimmed by 0 bases and 8 bases, with 14 bases remaining between them. The CDR3 consists of 15 residues. Germline CDR1 MNHNY, CDR2 SVGAGI (reference sequence). The CDR3 protein is CASSYSRVSNYEQFF. CDR3 bases: TGTGCCAGCAGTTACTCGAGGGTTAGTAACTATGAGCAGTTCTTC.

The chain joins TRBV27 to TRBJ2-1, with 16 bases that match TRBD2. This CDR3 has 17 amino acids. J was trimmed by 5 bases and V by 2 bases; bases with no gene match: 3. Germline V lookup: CDR1 MNHEY, CDR2 SMNVEV (reference sequence). Written as DNA, the CDR3 is TGTGCCAGCAGTTTAAGGGGGACTAGCGGGAGGGACAATGAGCAGTTCTTC. Translated: CASSLRGTSGRDNEQFF.

The table lists this clone with a count of one. The gene calls are TRBV12-3 or TRBV12-4 and TRBJ2-1; D might be TRBD2 (6 bases). V lost 4 bases and J 13 bases, leaving 14 bases between the germline ends. This CDR3 comprises 12 residues. The CDR3 nucleotides read TGTGCCAGCAGTTCTCAAACTAGCAATCAGTTCTTC. Amino acids: CASSSQTSNQFF.

In its sample, this clone was seen a few times. The chain recombines TRBV20-1 with TRBJ2-3; no firm D call. Germline assignment: CDR1 DFQATT and CDR2 SNEGSKA (reference sequence). Deletions cut 3 bases from V and 0 bases from J, with 13 bases between. The CDR3 covers 15 residues. The CDR3 reads CSASSSVTSTDTQYF. CDR3 sequence (DNA): TGCAGTGCTAGTTCCTCGGTCACTAGCACAGATACGCAGTATTTT.

V and J are TRBV5-6 and TRBJ2-2; a weak D match, TRBD2 (5 bases). V was cut by 3 bases and J by 3 bases, with 15 bases left in between. The germline V gene has CDR1 SGHDT and CDR2 YYEEEE. The CDR3 is 16 amino acids. The CDR3 here is CASSSRLPVHTGELFF. For the CDR3, the DNA is TGTGCCAGCAGCTCTCGACTACCAGTGCACACCGGGGAGCTGTTTTTT.

The rearrangement links TRBV5-1 to TRBJ1-1; TRBD1 matches 8 bases. CDR1 SGHRS and CDR2 YFSETQ come from the germline V gene. This CDR3 has 15 amino acids. With 3 bases clipped from V and 0 bases from J, the junction kept 4 bases outside the gene matches. The CDR3 DNA reads as TGCGCCAGCAGCTGGGAGGGACAGGTGAACACTGAAGCTTTCTTT. This encodes CASSWEGQVNTEAFF.

In its sample, this clone was seen a few times. This rearrangement joins TRBV7-8 to TRBJ1-2; no reliable D call. The CDR3 has 14 amino acids. Germline V gene lookup returns CDR1 SGHVS and CDR2 FQNEAQ. V lost 1 base and J 8 bases, leaving 14 bases between the germline ends. The CDR3 DNA sequence: TGTGCCAGCAGCTTAGTTCTGGGTACGGGAGGCTACACCTTC. Its protein product is CASSLVLGTGGYTF. The entire variable domain, with the rest obtained from reference TRBV7-8 and TRBJ1-2, is as follows: GAGVSQSPRYKVAKRGQDVALRCDPISGHVSLFWYQQALGQGPEFLTYFQNEAQLDKSGLPSDRFFAERPEGSVSTLKIQRTQQEDSAVYLCASSLVLGTGGYTFGSGTRLTVV.

This clone was seen only a few times. V usage is TRBV6-5 and J usage is TRBJ1-6; D is ambiguous. V shed 0 bases and J shed 2 bases, with 8 bases lying between them. Germline V gene sequence: CDR1 MNHEY, CDR2 SVGAGI. There are 16 residues in the CDR3. The CDR3 sequence is CASSYSFRTYNSPLHF. In DNA form, the CDR3 reads TGTGCCAGCAGTTACTCGTTCAGAACCTATAATTCACCCCTCCACTTT.

CDR3 DNA sequence: TGCGCCAGCAGCTTACAGGGGGCGGGGGAGACCCAGTACTTC. This sequence encodes CASSLQGAGETQYF. This rearrangement joins TRBV4-1 to TRBJ2-5; TRBD1 matches 9 bases. Germline V CDR1 and CDR2: MGHRA, YSYEKL. The V gene end was trimmed by 5 bases and the J gene end by 5 bases; junction bases not matched to a gene: 6. The length of the CDR3 is 14 residues.

The CDR3 loop reads CASSISAGTVETQYF. The CDR3 region has the DNA TGTGCCAGTAGTATATCCGCCGGGACTGTAGAGACCCAGTACTTC. The rearrangement joins TRBV19 to TRBJ2-5; the D gene is possibly TRBD2 (6 bases). The germline V gene encodes CDR1 LNHDA and CDR2 SQIVND (reference sequence). Deletions cut 2 bases from V and 4 bases from J, with 14 bases between. CDR3 length equals 15 residues. The full variable domain, in which reference TRBV19 and TRBJ2-5 provide the parts outside the CDR3, is DGGITQSPKYLFRKEGQNVTLSCEQNLNHDAMYWYRQDPGQGLRLIYYSQIVNDFQKGDIAEGYSVSREKKESFPLTVTSAQKNPTAFYLCASSISAGTVETQYFGPGTRLLVL.

The J gene is TRBJ2-2, the V gene TRBV6-6, with 7 bases identical to TRBD2. J lost 4 bases, V lost 5 bases, and 7 bases had no gene match. Germline V lookup: CDR1 MNHNY, CDR2 SVGAGI (reference sequence). CDR3 length equals 15 residues. CDR3 nucleotides: TGTGCCAGCAGTGTTAAGCGGGGCATCACCGGGGAGCTGTTTTTT. This sequence encodes CASSVKRGITGELFF.

The rearrangement links TRBV6-1 to TRBJ2-3; D is perhaps TRBD2 (5 bases). This CDR3 is 15 amino acids long. Germline-derived CDR1 and CDR2 are MNHNS and SASEGT. V shed 0 bases and J shed 1 base, with 8 bases lying between them. The CDR3 nucleotides are TGTGCCAGCAGTGAAGCTACGAGGGGCACAGATACGCAGTATTTT. Translating it yields CASSEATRGTDTQYF.

This chain links TRBV19 with TRBJ2-1, with TRBD2 as a possible D gene (5 bases). V lost 5 bases, J lost 4 bases, and 21 bases lay in between. The CDR3 extends over 17 amino acids. Per germline, CDR1 LNHDA and CDR2 SQIVND (reference sequence). The CDR3 DNA sequence: TGTGCCAGTAGTGTATCCTTAGTGGACCGGGAATACAATGAGCAGTTCTTC. As protein: CASSVSLVDREYNEQFF.

The chain employs TRBV11-2 and TRBJ2-7; 7 bases align to TRBD1. Germline V CDR1 and CDR2: SGHAT, FQNNGV. The CDR3 is 14 residues long. V shed 5 bases and J 5 bases; nucleotides not matched to a gene: 9. CDR3 in amino acids: CASSTLRGPHEQYF. The CDR3 DNA is TGTGCCAGCAGCACCTTAAGGGGGCCCCACGAGCAGTACTTC.

This sequence joins TRBV7-2 and TRBJ1-1; D is ambiguous. Trimming removed 0 bases at V and 4 bases at J, with 6 bases between. CDR3 size: 13 residues. Germline V gives CDR1 SGHTA, CDR2 FQGNSA. CDR3 protein: CASSLAYGTEAFF. In DNA form, the CDR3 reads TGTGCCAGCAGCTTAGCGTACGGCACTGAAGCTTTCTTT. Complete variable domain (other parts from reference TRBV7-2 and TRBJ1-1): GAGVSQSPSNKVTEKGKDVELRCDPISGHTALYWYRQSLGQGLEFLIYFQGNSAPDKSGLPSDRFSAERTGGSVSTLTIQRTQQEDSAVYLCASSLAYGTEAFFGQGTRLTVV.